These 12 T cell receptor beta chains were sequenced from one sample in a study of T cell changes during pregnancy in multiple sclerosis (dated by TCRdb to about 2019). The library was built by means of the immunoSEQ multiplex PCR assay. Not all clones reach the TCRdb copy of this immuneACCESS table, which keeps in-frame sequences only. Checked studies attribute under half of the gap to unresolved V genes and leave the rest unexplained. The sample data list roughly 38,000 clones, and about nine tenths of these were observed just once. The ten largest clones add up to about 2.1% of the sample. The specimen was CD4+ T cells from peripheral blood mononuclear cells, collected after pregnancy. The source of these receptors is a female donor in good health, enrolled as a control in a pregnancy study.

The chain carries TRBV10-2 and TRBJ1-2; 8 bases are shared with TRBD1. After removal of 5 bases from V and 8 bases from J, the junction contained 7 bases not matched to a gene. There are 13 residues in the CDR3. CDR1 and CDR2 from the germline V gene are WSHSY and SAAADI. CDR3 coding DNA: TGCGCCAGCAGTCTGGCAGGGGGCGGCGGCTACACCTTC. It encodes CASSLAGGGGYTF.

The chain is built from TRBV7-2 and TRBJ2-2; tentative D call: TRBD2 (6 bases). Germline V lookup: CDR1 SGHTA, CDR2 FQGNSA. Trimming left V 1 base short and J 4 bases short, with 10 bases between. This CDR3 is built from 15 residues. As DNA, the CDR3 is TGTGCCAGCAGCTTAGGGCTAGCGACCACCGGGGAGCTGTTTTTT. As protein: CASSLGLATTGELFF.

This chain links TRBV5-6 with TRBJ1-1; no clear D gene. The CDR3 is 15 amino acids. In germline, CDR1 is SGHDT, CDR2 YYEEEE. V gave up 0 bases and J gave up 1 base, with 10 bases separating them. Written as DNA, the CDR3 is TGTGCCAGCAGCTTGGGGGGAGGACCGAACACTGAAGCTTTCTTT. Amino acid sequence: CASSLGGGPNTEAFF.

The gene calls are TRBV27 and TRBJ1-2; 11 nucleotides line up with TRBD1. Unmatched junction bases numbered 14, after V lost 2 bases and J lost 0 bases. Germline loops: CDR1 MNHEY, CDR2 SMNVEV (reference sequence). This CDR3 is built from 20 residues. The DNA for the CDR3 is TGTGCCAGCAGTTTACAAAGCAAGGGGACAGGGGGTCTACCTAACTATGGCTACACCTTC. Its protein is CASSLQSKGTGGLPNYGYTF.

The CDR3 loop is CASSTGQGGMGGTDTQYF. In DNA form, the CDR3 reads TGCGCCAGCAGCACGGGACAGGGGGGAATGGGTGGCACAGATACGCAGTATTTT. The rearrangement uses TRBV5-1 and TRBJ2-3, with 11 bases that match TRBD1. V lost 4 bases, J lost 1 base, and 11 bases stayed unmatched. In germline, CDR1 is SGHRS, CDR2 YFSETQ. This CDR3 region has 18 residues.

The rearrangement uses TRBV27 and TRBJ1-5, with a weak D call TRBD1 (5 bases). Deletions cut 4 bases from V and 0 bases from J, with 10 bases between. Germline values: CDR1 MNHEY, CDR2 SMNVEV (reference sequence). This CDR3 is built from 15 residues. CDR3 residues: CASSYSGNSNQPQHF. Here the CDR3 DNA reads TGTGCCAGCAGTTACTCAGGGAATAGCAATCAGCCCCAGCATTTT.

The CDR3 DNA sequence: TGCGCCAGCAGTGAGAGGTCCGGCGGGGGGGCCCCAGATACGCAGTATTTT. Residues: CASSERSGGGAPDTQYF. The J gene is TRBJ2-3, the V gene TRBV10-2; 9 positions match TRBD2. Per germline, CDR1 WSHSY and CDR2 SAAADI. There are 17 residues in the CDR3. The J segment lost 4 bases and the V segment lost 2 bases, leaving 10 bases of the junction unmatched.

This chain uses TRBV27 with TRBJ2-1, with TRBD2 identical over 14 bases. Germline trimming cut 4 bases from V and 10 bases from J; bases unmatched to any gene: 9. There are 16 residues in the CDR3. The V gene's germline CDR1 is MNHEY and CDR2 SMNVEV (reference sequence). The CDR3 region is CASSSWTSGRPGEQFF. The CDR3 coding sequence is TGTGCCAGCAGTTCCTGGACTAGCGGGAGGCCGGGAGAGCAGTTCTTC.

The chain combines TRBV6-1 with TRBJ1-5; TRBD1 is a possible D gene (5 bases). V lost 8 bases and J 0 bases, leaving 14 bases between the germline ends. CDR3 length: 15 amino acids. Germline V gene lookup returns CDR1 MNHNS and CDR2 SASEGT. CDR3 nucleotides: TGTGCCAGCGGGAGGGACGCCAATAGCAATCAGCCCCAGCATTTT. Its protein is CASGRDANSNQPQHF.

V gene TRBV28 combines with J gene TRBJ2-1, with D possibly matching TRBD2 (6 bases). Trimming cost V 7 bases and J 9 bases, with 19 bases left between them. The CDR3 contains 14 residues. CDR1 and CDR2 (germline): MDHEN, SYDVKM. The DNA for the CDR3 is TGTGCCAGCATAAGCGGCGGGATAGAGGGTGAGCAGTTCTTC. Translated, it gives CASISGGIEGEQFF.

This rearrangement joins TRBV11-2 to TRBJ1-2; D gene ambiguous. Trimming removed 2 bases from V and 8 bases from J, with 9 bases in between. In germline, CDR1 is SGHAT, CDR2 FQNNGV. The CDR3 has 12 amino acids. CDR3 DNA: TGTGCCAGCAGCTTAAAGCTCTCCGGCTACACCTTC. Its translation: CASSLKLSGYTF.

The rearrangement uses TRBV11-3 and TRBJ2-3, with 10 bases fitting TRBD2. This CDR3 region has 20 residues. Trimming removed 1 base from V and 1 base from J; junction bases left unmatched: 14. Germline V gene lookup returns CDR1 SGHNT and CDR2 YENEEA. The CDR3 region is CASSLGLAGGLPGRTDTQYF. The CDR3 coding sequence is TGTGCCAGCAGCTTAGGATTAGCGGGGGGCCTCCCCGGCCGCACAGATACGCAGTATTTT.